This paragraph reports one T cell receptor (beta chain). What antigen it recognizes has not been identified. Base qualities were left out, and no much larger clone turns up one base away. TCRbeta repertoires were sequenced from genomic DNA with the immunoSEQ hsTCRB assay version 4 in survey mode. Genomic DNA was diluted to about 10 ng/uL, using up to roughly 1 ug per sample for TCRbeta sequencing. Concerning the study's data processing: TCRbeta data were analyzed in ImmunoSeq Analyzer 3.0, with diversity computed on productive nucleotide rearrangements. Lower-bound TCR diversity was estimated with the improved Chao index, and clonality with the Gini coefficient using the Immunarch R package. When different nucleotide rearrangements encoded the same CDR3beta amino acid sequence, each rearrangement was treated as a distinct clonotype. Differential abundance analysis identified TCRbeta sequences significantly enriched in antigen-responding cells relative to anti-CD3/anti-CD28-activated cells. GLIPH2 clustered TCRs by predicted peptide-MHC specificity, both within individual participants and across merged participant data sets. TCRdb obtained this table from immuneACCESS and retained in-frame rearrangements with V and J assigned. These tables miss some clones; where compared with another copy, unresolved V genes account for less than half of the shortfall, and the remainder is unexplained. V and J calls and clone size follow that table, whereas D and trimming were derived from the DNA. Here the sample has about 36,000 clones; roughly 80% occur a single time. 0.85% to 1% of the sample lies in the top ten.

This sample is drawn from a study of persistence of HIV-infected CD4 T cells (dated by TCRdb to about 2020). A note on the overall study: The study isolated CMV- and HIV-1 Gag-responding CD4+ T cells from ART-treated individuals to examine antigen-driven clonal expansion of HIV-1-infected cells. The median time the participants had spent on suppressive ART was 7 to 9 years. Peripheral blood samples of up to roughly 200 mL were collected at multiple time points, except for two participants, who underwent leukapheresis at a single time point. The clonality of all cells in each sorted population was measured by TCRbeta sequencing, and the clonality of infected cells was measured by proviral sequencing. For the TCR cluster analysis across participants, 8 participants were included for CMV and 6 or 7 participants for Gag. Broader findings and caveats from the paper: Bulk TCR analyses could not be limited to the rare CMV-responding cells that actually contained HIV-1 proviruses. TCRbeta richness in CMV- and Gag-responding cells was significantly lower than in anti-CD3/anti-CD28-responding cells; CMV-responding cells had higher oligoclonality than CD3/CD28-stimulated and Gag-responding cells. Degenerate expanded CDR3beta sequences were enriched in antigen-responding cells, suggesting convergent selection of CD4+ responses to CMV and Gag. The study involved few individuals and tested only a limited range of antigens. TCR oligoclonality correlated with proviral oligoclonality within the same sorted populations.

Deletion took 0 bases off V and 4 bases off J, with a span of 18 bases between the germline ends. The germline V gene sets CDR1 to SGHRS and CDR2 to YFSETQ. From cysteine to phenylalanine, the CDR3 is 17 amino acids long. Only CDR3 DNA remains: 51 bases, in frame from the first base. In light of the paper, this sample's treatment or condition label describes: suppressive antiretroviral therapy. A pool of overlapping 15-mer peptides from HIV-1 Gag, at around 0.99 ug per peptide per mL, was used to stimulate the cells. Memory populations depleted of antigen-responding cells were obtained by sorting nonresponding CD40L-negative CD69-negative CD45RO-high memory CD4+ T cells. HIV-1-infected adults in whom suppressive ART had been started during chronic infection were enrolled as participants. Participants had undetectable plasma HIV-1 RNA below 50 copies/mL for at least 4 years. To be included, participants needed a CD4+ T cell count above 400 cells/uL and a positive CMV serology. Before stimulation, PBMCs were isolated using density centrifugation and then depleted of CD8+ T cells. For less than 20 hours, CD8-depleted PBMCs were stimulated with anti-CD28/CD49d costimulation, a CD40-blocking antibody, and enfuvirtide, which was added to prevent new infections. Cell sorting was done on a Beckman Coulter MoFlo Legacy or XDP sorter, and dead cells were excluded with propidium iodide. The QIAamp DNA Mini Kit was used for genomic DNA extraction from samples above one million cells, and the Quick-DNA Microprep Kit was used otherwise.

The clonotype was recovered from an adult with HIV. The donor label of this sample is uncertain. The input for sequencing was cultured CD4+ T cells from PBMCs, taken from a patient who received antiretroviral therapy. The cell subset or site label on this specimen signifies: CD40L-CD69- CD45RO-high memory CD4 T cells not responding to Gag peptides. The chain is assembled from TRBV5-1 and TRBJ2-3; matching of 6 bases hints at TRBD2 as the D gene. The CDR3 sequence is CASSLEGRPNSPDTQYF. The DNA sequence is TGCGCCAGCAGCTTGGAAGGGAGGCCGAACAGCCCAGATACGCAGTATTTT. The full variable domain, with segments outside the CDR3 supplied by the reference TRBV5-1 and TRBJ2-3 proteins, appears as KAGVTQTPRYLIKTRGQQVTLSCSPISGHRSVSWYQQTPGQGLQFLFEYFSETQRNKGNFPGRFSGRQFSNSRSEMNVSTLELGDSALYLCASSLEGRPNSPDTQYFGPGTRLTVL.